The TCR beta chain under discussion was sequenced for a study of blood T cell repertoires in COVID-19. Looking at the study overall: Acute and convalescent COVID-19 specimens originated in the United States, Italy and Spain. The analysed material was cDNA or gDNA that came from T cells, B-cell-depleted T cells, or PBMCs.

In the original workflow: Amplification with reference gene primers provided the estimates of nucleated cell counts. TCRdb's copy holds only in-frame clones and misses some; the assay was immunoSEQ multiplex PCR. Clonal size and the V and J genes are those of that table, whereas D and trimming came from the DNA. The table lists about 90,000 clones, about 82% of them singletons. Looked up from germline, CDR1 is LNHDA and CDR2 is SQIVND (reference sequence). The CDR3 runs 15 residues. V was shortened by 4 bases and J by 8 bases, with 18 bases between the two germline ends. The specimen was peripheral blood. The origin of this receptor is a man aged 45 to 65 with acute or convalescent COVID-19. The rearrangement joins TRBV19 to TRBJ2-1; weak D call: TRBD1 (6 bases). The CDR3 loop is CASSKGHSSTDEQFF. The CDR3 DNA follows: TGTGCCAGTAGTAAGGGACATTCGTCGACGGATGAGCAGTTCTTC. Variable domain in full (rest from reference TRBV19 and TRBJ2-1): DGGITQSPKYLFRKEGQNVTLSCEQNLNHDAMYWYRQDPGQGLRLIYYSQIVNDFQKGDIAEGYSVSREKKESFPLTVTSAQKNPTAFYLCASSKGHSSTDEQFFGPGTRLTVL.